Following are 20 T cell receptor beta chains from one sample sequenced in a study of PD-1 blockade in classical Hodgkin lymphoma. Time point reported: cycle 4 day 1 (C4D1), after around six weeks of nivolumab. Each patient's relapse followed autologous stem cell transplantation, and brentuximab vedotin exposure varied. The protocol was immunoSEQ multiplex PCR, while the TCRdb copy is restricted to in-frame clones and leaves out a portion. Of roughly 20,000 clones listed, 76% are singletons. Material: peripheral blood mononuclear cells (PBMCs), obtained before the fourth cycle of nivolumab. The receptors come from a human donor with classical Hodgkin lymphoma.

The V call is TRBV11-3, the J call TRBJ2-1; D not certain. Germline V gene sequence: CDR1 SGHNT, CDR2 YENEEA. The CDR3 runs to 13 residues. Trimming shortened V by 6 bases and J by 4 bases, and 10 bases separated the two germline ends. The CDR3 region has the DNA TGTGCCAGCAGTCCAGCCTATTACAATGAGCAGTTCTTC. Amino acids: CASSPAYYNEQFF.

V gene TRBV19 combines with J gene TRBJ1-2; 9 nucleotides align to TRBD1. The CDR3 spans 17 residues. With 5 bases clipped from V and 2 bases from J, the junction kept 12 bases outside the gene matches. Germline V CDR1 and CDR2: LNHDA, SQIVND (reference sequence). The CDR3 sequence is CASSRTRGDRDNYGYTF. DNA of the CDR3: TGTGCCAGTAGTCGTACCCGTGGGGACAGGGACAACTATGGCTACACCTTC.

The V call is TRBV5-1, the J call TRBJ1-4; no definite D call. Germline V gene sequence: CDR1 SGHRS, CDR2 YFSETQ. V lost 4 bases and J 4 bases, leaving 14 bases between the germline ends. The CDR3 is made up of 15 amino acids. CDR3 sequence (DNA): TGCGCCAGCAGCCCTTGGGGAGGGAGTAATGAAAAACTGTTTTTT. Translating gives CASSPWGGSNEKLFF.

This clone appeared a few times. The chain joins TRBV6-6 to TRBJ2-3; D is ambiguous. This CDR3 comprises 11 residues. Germline CDR1 is MNHNY and CDR2 is SVGAGI (reference sequence). The V gene lost 5 bases and the J gene lost 5 bases, with 5 bases spanning the gap. The CDR3 region is CASSTLDTQYF. In DNA form, the CDR3 reads TGTGCCAGCAGTACCCTAGATACGCAGTATTTT.

This chain joins TRBV19 and TRBJ1-2, with 9 bases that match TRBD1. The J segment lost 2 bases and the V segment lost 0 bases, leaving 10 bases of the junction unmatched. Per germline, CDR1 LNHDA and CDR2 SQIVND (reference sequence). The CDR3 is 18 amino acids. The CDR3, as DNA: TGTGCCAGTAGTATAGATCCCCTTTTGACAGGGGGGAACTATGGCTACACCTTC. Its translation: CASSIDPLLTGGNYGYTF.

This chain connects TRBV7-9 to TRBJ1-2; 10 nucleotides agree with TRBD1. The V gene end was trimmed by 6 bases and the J gene end by 5 bases; junction bases not matched to a gene: 0. Germline CDR1 SEHNR, CDR2 FQNEAQ (reference sequence). The CDR3 runs 12 residues. The CDR3 DNA reads TGTGCCAGCAGGGGACAGGGGTATGGCTACACCTTC. This encodes CASRGQGYGYTF.

The J gene is TRBJ2-1, the V gene TRBV6-5; D is perhaps TRBD1 (6 bases). Germline V gene sequence: CDR1 MNHEY, CDR2 SVGAGI. The germline V and J ends were trimmed by 6 bases and 3 bases, with 9 bases remaining between them. CDR3 length: 13 amino acids. The CDR3 loop is CASSRGNYNEQFF. The CDR3 DNA follows: TGTGCCAGCAGCAGGGGTAACTACAATGAGCAGTTCTTC.

The gene calls are TRBV2 and TRBJ2-1; 7 bases map to TRBD1. V was pared by 6 bases and J by 7 bases, with 9 bases of the junction left unmatched. Germline assignment: CDR1 SNHLY and CDR2 FYNNEI. The length of the CDR3 is 14 residues. The DNA of the CDR3 is TGTGCCAGCAGCGAACAGGGGCGGTTGAATGAGCAGTTCTTC. Protein sequence: CASSEQGRLNEQFF.

The rearrangement joins TRBV30 to TRBJ2-3, with 8 bases identical to TRBD2. Trimming took 7 bases from V and 4 from J; bases not matched to a gene: 13. The CDR3 runs 15 residues. CDR1 and CDR2 (germline): GTSNPN, SVGIG (reference sequence). The CDR3 reads CASRILAGGADTQYF. The CDR3 bases are TGTGCCTCCCGGATCCTAGCGGGCGGGGCAGATACGCAGTATTTT.

The gene calls are TRBV4-1 and TRBJ2-2; 8 bases match TRBD2. The CDR3 contains 16 residues. J gave up 4 bases and V 3 bases, and 7 bases lay outside the gene matches. Germline V lookup: CDR1 MGHRA, CDR2 YSYEKL. CDR3 DNA: TGCGCCAGCAGCCAGGGTAGCGGGAAGGGCACCGGGGAGCTGTTTTTT. This encodes CASSQGSGKGTGELFF.

The chain couples TRBV10-3 to TRBJ2-3, with unresolved D. Trimming stripped 3 bases from V and 5 bases from J, with 3 bases between. The CDR3 contains 11 residues. Germline V gives CDR1 ENHRY, CDR2 SYGVKD. The CDR3 is CAISEKDTQYF. The CDR3 DNA is TGTGCCATCAGTGAAAAAGATACGCAGTATTTT.

V usage is TRBV30 and J usage is TRBJ2-5; D might be TRBD2 (5 bases). CDR3 length: 16 residues. CDR1 is GTSNPN and CDR2 is SVGIG in the germline V gene (reference sequence). The V gene lost 5 bases and the J gene lost 0 bases, with 19 bases spanning the gap. CDR3 sequence reads: CAWVEAGNLYQETQYF. CDR3 sequence (DNA): TGTGCCTGGGTCGAAGCCGGGAACTTGTACCAAGAGACCCAGTACTTC.

The rearrangement joins TRBV7-6 to TRBJ1-4; 8 nucleotides match TRBD1. V lost 5 bases to trimming and J lost 5 bases; unmatched junction nucleotides: 7. CDR1 and CDR2 (germline): SGHVS, FNYEAQ. CDR3 length equals 15 residues. The CDR3 protein is CASSRGTGRNEKLFF. Here the CDR3 DNA reads TGTGCCAGCAGCCGGGGGACAGGAAGAAATGAAAAACTGTTTTTT.

This chain connects TRBV6-4 to TRBJ2-7, with D unclear. With 7 bases removed from V and 2 bases from J, the gap between germline ends came to 12 bases. The germline V gene encodes CDR1 MRHNA and CDR2 SNTAGT. CDR3 length equals 13 residues. Here the CDR3 reads CASTPGPTYEQYF. The DNA of the CDR3 is TGTGCCAGCACCCCCGGCCCAACCTACGAGCAGTACTTC.

The chain joins TRBV4-1 to TRBJ1-3; D might be TRBD1 (6 bases). The V end was cut by 2 bases, the J end by 0 bases, with 8 bases between. The CDR3 loop spans 15 amino acids. Germline loops: CDR1 MGHRA, CDR2 YSYEKL. The CDR3 loop reads CASSQRDTSGNTIYF. The CDR3 nucleotides read TGCGCCAGCAGCCAAAGGGACACCTCTGGAAACACCATATATTTT.

V is TRBV4-1 and J is TRBJ2-3; 9 positions match TRBD1. The CDR3 is 15 residues long. The V segment lost 0 bases and the J segment 10 bases; nucleotides outside the gene matches: 8. Germline CDR1 and CDR2: MGHRA and YSYEKL. The CDR3 sequence is CASSQDDRGFVSQYF. The CDR3 coding sequence is TGCGCCAGCAGCCAAGATGACAGGGGGTTCGTGTCGCAGTATTTT.

This clone was counted once. V usage is TRBV6-5 and J usage is TRBJ2-7; TRBD1 is a possible D gene (5 bases). The germline V gene encodes CDR1 MNHEY and CDR2 SVGAGI. V was trimmed by 5 bases and J by 6 bases, leaving 11 bases between them. The CDR3 has 12 amino acids. The CDR3 loop is CASSKTGFEQYF. Here the CDR3 DNA reads TGTGCCAGCAGTAAAACAGGTTTCGAGCAGTACTTC.

This clone was recorded once. J is TRBJ1-1 and V is TRBV30; D unresolved. Germline CDR1 GTSNPN, CDR2 SVGIG (reference sequence). This CDR3 is built from 14 residues. Trimming removed 8 bases at V and 0 bases at J, with 16 bases between. In DNA, the CDR3 is TGTGCCGGCCAGCTGGAGGGTTTGAACACTGAAGCTTTCTTT. Its translation: CAGQLEGLNTEAFF.

This rearrangement joins TRBV11-3 to TRBJ2-4; the D is unclear. Trimming took 1 base from V and 0 from J, leaving 10 bases between them. The V gene's germline CDR1 is SGHNT and CDR2 YENEEA. This CDR3 has 16 amino acids. CDR3 coding DNA: TGTGCCAGCAGCTTAGGCAAGATCGGAGCCAAAAACATTCAGTACTTC. Amino acids: CASSLGKIGAKNIQYF.

This sequence joins TRBV28 and TRBJ2-1, with D perhaps matching TRBD2 (5 bases). The CDR3 length is 13 residues. Germline V lookup: CDR1 MDHEN, CDR2 SYDVKM. The V end lost 6 bases, the J end lost 4 bases, and 10 bases lay between the germline ends. CDR3 sequence: CASSLSGYNEQFF. CDR3 DNA sequence: TGTGCCAGCAGCCTTTCGGGGTACAATGAGCAGTTCTTC.